This T cell receptor (beta chain) was profiled in a study of T cells in Graves' hyperthyroidism and ophthalmopathy (dated by TCRdb to between 2018 and 2021). With regard to the full study: Peripheral blood was collected at initial diagnosis, before any treatment. To identify distinguishing TCR V-J signatures, a discovery cohort of some 100 patients was used, comprising 43 with Graves' ophthalmopathy and about 59 with stable Graves' hyperthyroidism. An independent validation cohort of under 20 hyperthyroidism patients and about 16 patients who later progressed to ophthalmopathy tested prospective prediction of ophthalmopathy. The approximately 98 discovery patients were randomly divided into training and test sets at a 7:3 ratio. Thyroid tissue and blood T-cell repertoires from about six Graves' hyperthyroidism patients were also compared in the study. Following sampling, methimazole starting at 30 mg daily was given to hyperthyroidism patients, and high-dose intravenous methylprednisolone was given to ophthalmopathy patients. The paper describes TCR Vbeta CDR3 sequencing of 140 or so peripheral blood samples, made up of roughly 45 ophthalmopathy patients, around 78 hyperthyroidism patients and approximately 17 progressor patients. The study at large found these results: Sample size was not statistically predetermined, and investigators were not blinded to group allocation. In cross-validation, a model built on a 13 V-J signature told ophthalmopathy apart from stable hyperthyroidism with 85% to 90% sensitivity and roughly 82% specificity, and in testing the same model reached 80%/75%. Most expanded thyroid clonotypes (frequency above 0.001) were also detected in blood, a finding suggesting that blood repertoires may reflect thyroid immune responses. In validation, progression to ophthalmopathy was predicted by the model with around 70% sensitivity and just over 72% specificity, a median of 6.5 months before onset.

This clonotype turned up a few times. It has no known antigen specificity. The input lacks base qualities; no much larger clone sits a single base away. The TCR beta CDR3 regions were amplified from RNA transcripts. The TCR CDR3 was subjected to a first round of RT-PCR using the HTBI primer set and the Qiagen OneStep RT-PCR kit. Libraries were constructed in a second round of multiplex PCR, after which size selection and purification were performed. The libraries were sequenced on an Illumina HiSeq2000 using paired-end 100 bp reads. Per the original workflow: SOAPnuke was used to process the raw data, throwing out any read that contained adapters or uncalled bases, had a mean Phred below 15, or lacked an exact constant-primer or identifier match. COPE v1.2.5 was used to merge the high-quality paired reads, and each unique nucleotide sequence was defined as a clonotype. MiTCR v1.1 was used to align the clonotypes against IMGT TRBV, TRBD and TRBJ reference segments. Analysis was restricted to V-J combinations with a frequency above 0.0001, which covered roughly 99% of repertoires. The TCS score was defined as F50 (clonal expansion) divided by E x V (chaos), with BLOSUM62-based TCRdist calculated between CDR3 peptides within each V-J. Welch's t-statistics and random forest reduced roughly 500 V-J features to about 13, which were used in a naive Bayes classifier (R e1071). The public reads were reprocessed in TCRdb via fastp at Q25 and MiXCR, keeping in-frame beta chains. CDR3 protein sequences are deduplicated, and each keeps its most common genes and DNA. These V and J calls rely on TCRdb rather than the paper's analysis. This sample comprises under 300,000 distinct CDR3 sequences, about 20% of them detected only once. Clones ranked in the top ten supply around two thirds of the sample.

The CDR1 and CDR2 encoded by the germline V gene are SGDLS and YYNGEE. Trimming takes 4 bases off V and 2 bases off J; junction bases not matched to a gene: 5. Inclusive of the bounding cysteine and phenylalanine, the CDR3 is 14 residues long. This entry keeps only the CDR3 DNA: 42 bases, framed from base 1. Moderately to severely active disease, a Clinical Activity Score of at least 3, a NOSPECS grade of at least 4, and a duration under 3 months were present in ophthalmopathy patients. The study excluded patients with uncontrolled infections, other autoimmune diseases, pregnancy or lactation. Clinical symptoms, serum thyroxine and TRAb, thyroid ultrasound, and orbital computed tomography formed the basis for the diagnoses. PBMCs were isolated from about 10 ml of fresh peripheral blood by Ficoll-Paque density gradient centrifugation. Total RNA was extracted using Trizol reagent, and RNA quality was assessed on an Agilent 2100 Bioanalyzer.

The receptor chain draws on TRBV9 and TRBJ2-7; 8 bases in the junction line up with TRBD1. Source material: blood. The clonotype was recovered from a man between 25 and 39 years old with Graves' ophthalmopathy. The CDR3 region reads CASSSGDRPYEQYF. The DNA sequence is given as TGTGCCAGCAGCTCAGGGGACAGGCCCTACGAGCAGTACTTC.